Included here is one T cell receptor (beta chain) sequence, with context. Its antigen is currently unknown. The CDR3 loop spans 15 amino acids. Germline CDR1 and CDR2: MDHEN and SYDVKM. J was trimmed by 3 bases and V by 5 bases; bases with no gene match: 8. The sample is drawn from a study of beta chain features in type 1 diabetes. Study outcomes and limitations: PCR might show a preference for shorter templates, equally across patients and controls. Across all four CD4+ subsets, people with type 1 diabetes showed modestly shorter TCRB CDR3s. More deletions and fewer insertions at VDJ junctions were seen in type 1 diabetes patients.

All of the isolated RNA was reverse transcribed, so expressed TCRB transcripts were sequenced. Assay: immunoSEQ multiplex PCR; the TCRdb copy retains only in-frame clones and omits some. The table lists under 150,000 clones, approximately 10% of them singletons. Input material: central memory CD4+ T cells from blood. The V gene is TRBV28, the J gene TRBJ2-5; 8 bases fit TRBD1. This sequence was found in a young man with type 1 diabetes. In DNA form, the CDR3 reads TGTGCCAGCAGTGGTCGGACAGGGTGGGAAGAGACCCAGTACTTC. Translation gives CASSGRTGWEETQYF.